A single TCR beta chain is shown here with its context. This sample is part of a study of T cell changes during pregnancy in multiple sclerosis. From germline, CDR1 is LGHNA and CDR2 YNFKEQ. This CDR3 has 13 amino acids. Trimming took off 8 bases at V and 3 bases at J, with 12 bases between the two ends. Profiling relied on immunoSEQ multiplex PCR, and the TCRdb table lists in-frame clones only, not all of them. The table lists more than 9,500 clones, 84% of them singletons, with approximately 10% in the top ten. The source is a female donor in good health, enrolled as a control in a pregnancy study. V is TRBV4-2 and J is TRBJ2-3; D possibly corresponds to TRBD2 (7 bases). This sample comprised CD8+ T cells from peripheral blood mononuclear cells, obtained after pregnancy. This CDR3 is CASGGAGTDTQYF. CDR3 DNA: TGTGCCAGCGGGGGGGCCGGGACAGATACGCAGTATTTT.